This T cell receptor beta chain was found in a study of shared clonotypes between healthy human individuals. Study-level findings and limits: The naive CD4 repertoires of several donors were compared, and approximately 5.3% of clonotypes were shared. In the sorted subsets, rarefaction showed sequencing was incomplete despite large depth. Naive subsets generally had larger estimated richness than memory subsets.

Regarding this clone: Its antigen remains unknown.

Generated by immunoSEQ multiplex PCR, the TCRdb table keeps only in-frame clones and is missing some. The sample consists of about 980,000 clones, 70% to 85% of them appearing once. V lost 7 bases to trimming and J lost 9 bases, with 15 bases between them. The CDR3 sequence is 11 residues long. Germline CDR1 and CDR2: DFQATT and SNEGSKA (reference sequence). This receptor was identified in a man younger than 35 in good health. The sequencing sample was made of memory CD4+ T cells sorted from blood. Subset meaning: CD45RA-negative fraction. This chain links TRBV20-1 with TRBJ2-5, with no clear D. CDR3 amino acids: CSGRIGSSQYF. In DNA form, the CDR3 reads TGCAGTGGTCGCATAGGGTCATCCCAGTACTTC.